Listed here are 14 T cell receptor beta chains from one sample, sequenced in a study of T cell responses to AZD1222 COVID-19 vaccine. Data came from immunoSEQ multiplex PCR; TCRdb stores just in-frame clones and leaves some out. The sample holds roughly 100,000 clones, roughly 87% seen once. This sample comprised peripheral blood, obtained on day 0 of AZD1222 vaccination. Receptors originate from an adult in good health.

This chain's CDR3 is CASSLACNSGGCEQYF. Here the CDR3 DNA reads TGTGCCAGCAGCTTAGCGTGTAATTCAGGGGGCTGCGAGCAGTACTTC. The chain recombines TRBV7-8 with TRBJ2-7; 8 positions agree with TRBD1. V shed 0 bases and J 6 bases; nucleotides not matched to a gene: 10. This CDR3 is built from 16 residues. CDR1 and CDR2 (germline): SGHVS, FQNEAQ.

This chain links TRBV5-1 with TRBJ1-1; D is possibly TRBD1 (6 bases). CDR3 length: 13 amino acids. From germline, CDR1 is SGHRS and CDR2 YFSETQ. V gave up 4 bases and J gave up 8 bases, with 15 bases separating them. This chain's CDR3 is CASSDKTGIEAFF. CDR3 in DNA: TGCGCCAGCAGCGACAAGACAGGCATAGAAGCTTTCTTT. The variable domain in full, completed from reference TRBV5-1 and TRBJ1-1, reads KAGVTQTPRYLIKTRGQQVTLSCSPISGHRSVSWYQQTPGQGLQFLFEYFSETQRNKGNFPGRFSGRQFSNSRSEMNVSTLELGDSALYLCASSDKTGIEAFFGQGTRLTVV.

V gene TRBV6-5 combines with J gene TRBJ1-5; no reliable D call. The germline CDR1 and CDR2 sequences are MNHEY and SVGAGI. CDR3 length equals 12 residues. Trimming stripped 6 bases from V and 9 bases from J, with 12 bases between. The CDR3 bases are TGTGCCAGCAGCCCCGGGTTTGGGCCCCAGCATTTT. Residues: CASSPGFGPQHF.

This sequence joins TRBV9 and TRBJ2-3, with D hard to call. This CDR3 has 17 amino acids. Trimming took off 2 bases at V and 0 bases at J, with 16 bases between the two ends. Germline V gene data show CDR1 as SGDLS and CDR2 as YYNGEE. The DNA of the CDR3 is TGTGCCAGCAGCGTCTATAACGGTGCTTCTAGCACAGATACGCAGTATTTT. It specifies CASSVYNGASSTDTQYF. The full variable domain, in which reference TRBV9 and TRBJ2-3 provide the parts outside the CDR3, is DSGVTQTPKHLITATGQRVTLRCSPRSGDLSVYWYQQSLDQGLQFLIQYYNGEERAKGNILERFSAQQFPDLHSELNLSSLELGDSALYFCASSVYNGASSTDTQYFGPGTRLTVL.

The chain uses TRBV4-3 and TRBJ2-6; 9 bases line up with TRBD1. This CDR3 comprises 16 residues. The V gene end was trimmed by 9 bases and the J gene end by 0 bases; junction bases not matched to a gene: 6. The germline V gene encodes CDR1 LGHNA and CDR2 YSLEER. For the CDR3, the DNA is TGCGCCAGAGTAAGACAGGGGGACTCTGGGGCCAACGTCCTGACTTTC. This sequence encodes CARVRQGDSGANVLTF.

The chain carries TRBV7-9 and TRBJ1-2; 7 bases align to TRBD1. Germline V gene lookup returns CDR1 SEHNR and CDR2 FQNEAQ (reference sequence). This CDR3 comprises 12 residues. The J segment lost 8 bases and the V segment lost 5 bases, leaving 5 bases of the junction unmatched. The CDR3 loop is CASSDRAGGYTF. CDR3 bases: TGTGCCAGCAGCGACAGGGCGGGAGGCTACACCTTC.

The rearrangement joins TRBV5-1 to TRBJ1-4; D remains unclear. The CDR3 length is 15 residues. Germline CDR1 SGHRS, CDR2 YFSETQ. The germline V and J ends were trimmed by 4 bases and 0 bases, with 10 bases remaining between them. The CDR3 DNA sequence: TGCGCCAGCAGCCGAGTACCGACAACTAATGAAAAACTGTTTTTT. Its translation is CASSRVPTTNEKLFF.

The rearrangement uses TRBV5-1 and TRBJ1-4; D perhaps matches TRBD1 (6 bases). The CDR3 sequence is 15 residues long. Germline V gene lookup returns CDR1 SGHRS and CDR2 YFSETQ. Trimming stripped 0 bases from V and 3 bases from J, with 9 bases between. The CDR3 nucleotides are TGCGCCAGCAGCTTGGCCGGGACATCTAATGAAAAACTGTTTTTT. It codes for CASSLAGTSNEKLFF.

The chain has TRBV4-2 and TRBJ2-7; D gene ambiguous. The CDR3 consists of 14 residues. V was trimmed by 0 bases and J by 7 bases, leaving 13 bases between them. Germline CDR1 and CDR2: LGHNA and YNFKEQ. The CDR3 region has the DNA TGTGCCAGCAGCCAAGAAATCGTGGGGTTGGAGCAGTACTTC. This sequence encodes CASSQEIVGLEQYF.

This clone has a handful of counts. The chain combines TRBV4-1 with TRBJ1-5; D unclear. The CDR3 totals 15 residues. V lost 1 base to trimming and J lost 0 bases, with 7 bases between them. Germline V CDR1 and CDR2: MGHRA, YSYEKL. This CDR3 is CASSQGRNSNQPQHF. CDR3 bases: TGCGCCAGCAGCCAAGGACGGAATAGCAATCAGCCCCAGCATTTT.

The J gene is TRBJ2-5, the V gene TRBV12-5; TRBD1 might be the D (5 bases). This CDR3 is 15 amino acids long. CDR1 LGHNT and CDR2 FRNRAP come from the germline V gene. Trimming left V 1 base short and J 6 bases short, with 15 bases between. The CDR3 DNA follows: TGTGCTAGTGGTTTGGCAGCCTCAGGGATACAGACCCAGTACTTC. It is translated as CASGLAASGIQTQYF.

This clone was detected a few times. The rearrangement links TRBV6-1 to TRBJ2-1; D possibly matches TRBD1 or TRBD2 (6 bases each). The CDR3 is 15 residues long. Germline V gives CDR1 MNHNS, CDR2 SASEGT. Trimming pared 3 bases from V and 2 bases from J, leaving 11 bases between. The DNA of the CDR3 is TGTGCCAGCAGTGAGAGGGGGGAGCCCTACAATGAGCAGTTCTTC. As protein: CASSERGEPYNEQFF.

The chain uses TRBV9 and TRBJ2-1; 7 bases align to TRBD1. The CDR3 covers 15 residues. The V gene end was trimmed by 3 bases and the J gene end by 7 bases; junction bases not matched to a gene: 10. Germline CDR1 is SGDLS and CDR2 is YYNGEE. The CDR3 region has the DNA TGTGCCAGCAGCGCCCTAGGGGGCCTTGGGAATGAGCAGTTCTTC. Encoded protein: CASSALGGLGNEQFF. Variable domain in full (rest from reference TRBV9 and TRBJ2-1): DSGVTQTPKHLITATGQRVTLRCSPRSGDLSVYWYQQSLDQGLQFLIQYYNGEERAKGNILERFSAQQFPDLHSELNLSSLELGDSALYFCASSALGGLGNEQFFGPGTRLTVL.

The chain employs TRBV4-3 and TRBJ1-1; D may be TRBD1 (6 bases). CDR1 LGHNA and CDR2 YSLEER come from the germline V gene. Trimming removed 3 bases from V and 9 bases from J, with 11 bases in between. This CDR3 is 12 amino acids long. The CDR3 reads CASSQAGAKAFF. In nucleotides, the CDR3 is TGCGCCAGCAGCCAGGCAGGGGCGAAAGCTTTCTTT.